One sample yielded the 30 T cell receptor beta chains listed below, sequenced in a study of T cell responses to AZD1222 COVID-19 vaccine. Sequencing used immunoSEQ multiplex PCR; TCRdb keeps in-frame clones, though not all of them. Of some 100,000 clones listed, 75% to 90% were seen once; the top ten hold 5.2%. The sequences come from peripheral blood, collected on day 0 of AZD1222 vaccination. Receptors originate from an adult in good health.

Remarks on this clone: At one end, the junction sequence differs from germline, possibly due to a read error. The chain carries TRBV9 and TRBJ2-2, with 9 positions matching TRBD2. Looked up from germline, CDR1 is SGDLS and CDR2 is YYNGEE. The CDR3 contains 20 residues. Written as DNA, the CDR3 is TGTGCCAGCAGCCACCACCGGGCTAGCGGGGCCTTCTCGAAAACCGGGGAGCTGTTTTTT. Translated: CASSHHRASGAFSKTGELFF.

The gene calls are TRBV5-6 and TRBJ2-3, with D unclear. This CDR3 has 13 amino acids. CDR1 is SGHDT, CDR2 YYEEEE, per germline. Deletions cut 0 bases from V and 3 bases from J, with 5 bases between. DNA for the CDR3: TGTGCCAGCAGCTTGGGTTGGACAGATACGCAGTATTTT. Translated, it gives CASSLGWTDTQYF.

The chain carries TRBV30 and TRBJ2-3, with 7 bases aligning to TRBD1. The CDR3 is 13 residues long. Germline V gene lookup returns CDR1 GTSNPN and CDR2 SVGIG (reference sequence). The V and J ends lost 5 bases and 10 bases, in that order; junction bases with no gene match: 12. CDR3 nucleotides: TGTGCCTGGGGTACAGAGGGGACAGTTGCGCAGTATTTT. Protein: CAWGTEGTVAQYF.

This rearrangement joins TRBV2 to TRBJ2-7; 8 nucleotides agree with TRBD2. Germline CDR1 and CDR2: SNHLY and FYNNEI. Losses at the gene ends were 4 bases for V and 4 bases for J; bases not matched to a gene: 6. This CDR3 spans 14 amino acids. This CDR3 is CASSGAGDRYEQYF. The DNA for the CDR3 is TGTGCCAGCAGTGGAGCGGGAGATAGGTACGAGCAGTACTTC.

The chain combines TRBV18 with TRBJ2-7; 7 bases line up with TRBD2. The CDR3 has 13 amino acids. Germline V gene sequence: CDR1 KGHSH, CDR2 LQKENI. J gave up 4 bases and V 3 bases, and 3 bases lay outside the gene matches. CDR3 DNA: TGTGCCAGCTCACCCGGGAGGCTGTACGAGCAGTACTTC. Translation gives CASSPGRLYEQYF.

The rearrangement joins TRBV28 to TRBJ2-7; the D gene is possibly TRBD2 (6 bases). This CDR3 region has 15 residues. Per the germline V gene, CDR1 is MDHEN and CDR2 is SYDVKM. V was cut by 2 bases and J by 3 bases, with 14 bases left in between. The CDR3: CASSLVLARDYEQYF. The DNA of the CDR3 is TGTGCCAGCAGTTTAGTACTAGCTAGAGACTACGAGCAGTACTTC.

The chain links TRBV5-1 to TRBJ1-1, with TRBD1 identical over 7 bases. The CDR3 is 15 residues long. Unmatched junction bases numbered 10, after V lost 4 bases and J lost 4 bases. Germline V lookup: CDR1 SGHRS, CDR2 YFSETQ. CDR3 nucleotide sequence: TGCGCCAGCAGCGAGGGACAGTCGAGGGGCACTGAAGCTTTCTTT. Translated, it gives CASSEGQSRGTEAFF.

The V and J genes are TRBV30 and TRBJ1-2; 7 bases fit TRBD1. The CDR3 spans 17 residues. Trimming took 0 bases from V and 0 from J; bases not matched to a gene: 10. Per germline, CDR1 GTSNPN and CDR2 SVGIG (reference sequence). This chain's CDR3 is CAWSVEYGGTANYGYTF. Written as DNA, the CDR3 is TGTGCCTGGAGTGTCGAATACGGGGGGACAGCTAACTATGGCTACACCTTC.

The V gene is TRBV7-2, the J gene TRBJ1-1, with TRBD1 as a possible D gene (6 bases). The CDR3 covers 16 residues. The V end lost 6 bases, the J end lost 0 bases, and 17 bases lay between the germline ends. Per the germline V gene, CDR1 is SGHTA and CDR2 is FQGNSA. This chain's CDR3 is CASRRNFGGLNTEAFF. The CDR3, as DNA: TGTGCCAGCAGGCGCAACTTTGGGGGGCTGAACACTGAAGCTTTCTTT.

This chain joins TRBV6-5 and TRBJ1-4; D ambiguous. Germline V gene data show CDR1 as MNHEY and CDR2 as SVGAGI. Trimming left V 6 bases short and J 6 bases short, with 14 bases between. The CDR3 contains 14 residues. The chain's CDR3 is CASRMGGGDEKLFF. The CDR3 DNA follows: TGTGCCAGCAGGATGGGAGGCGGGGATGAAAAACTGTTTTTT.

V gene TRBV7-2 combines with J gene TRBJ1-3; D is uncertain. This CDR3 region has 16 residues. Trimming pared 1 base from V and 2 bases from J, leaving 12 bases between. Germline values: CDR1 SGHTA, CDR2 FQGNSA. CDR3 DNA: TGTGCCAGCAGCTTAGGGCCGAGGGCCACTGGAAACACCATATATTTT. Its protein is CASSLGPRATGNTIYF. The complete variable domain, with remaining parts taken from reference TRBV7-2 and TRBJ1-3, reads GAGVSQSPSNKVTEKGKDVELRCDPISGHTALYWYRQSLGQGLEFLIYFQGNSAPDKSGLPSDRFSAERTGGSVSTLTIQRTQQEDSAVYLCASSLGPRATGNTIYFGEGSWLTVV.

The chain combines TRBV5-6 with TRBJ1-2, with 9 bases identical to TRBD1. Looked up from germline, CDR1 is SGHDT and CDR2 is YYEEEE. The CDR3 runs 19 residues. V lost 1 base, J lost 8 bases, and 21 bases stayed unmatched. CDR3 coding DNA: TGTGCCAGCAGCTTGTGGAGGCTCACCGGGACAGGGCTCGGACCGGGCTACACCTTC. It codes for CASSLWRLTGTGLGPGYTF.

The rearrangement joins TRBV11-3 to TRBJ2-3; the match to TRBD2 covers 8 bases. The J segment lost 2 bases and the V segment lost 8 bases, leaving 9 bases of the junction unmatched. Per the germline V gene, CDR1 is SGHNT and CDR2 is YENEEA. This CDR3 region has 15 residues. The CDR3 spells CASRKRGPLTDTQYF. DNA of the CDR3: TGTGCCAGCCGTAAGCGGGGGCCCCTCACAGATACGCAGTATTTT.

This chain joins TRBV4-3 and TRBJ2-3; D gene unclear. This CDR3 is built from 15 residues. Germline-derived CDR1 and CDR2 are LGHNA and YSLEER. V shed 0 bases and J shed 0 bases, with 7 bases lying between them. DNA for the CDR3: TGCGCCAGCAGCCAAGATCTCAGTAGCACAGATACGCAGTATTTT. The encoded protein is CASSQDLSSTDTQYF.

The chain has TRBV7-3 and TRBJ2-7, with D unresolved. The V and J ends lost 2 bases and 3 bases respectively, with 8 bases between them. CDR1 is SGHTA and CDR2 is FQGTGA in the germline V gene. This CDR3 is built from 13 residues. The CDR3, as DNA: TGTGCCAGCAGCTTAGGGGTTAACTACGAGCAGTACTTC. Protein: CASSLGVNYEQYF.

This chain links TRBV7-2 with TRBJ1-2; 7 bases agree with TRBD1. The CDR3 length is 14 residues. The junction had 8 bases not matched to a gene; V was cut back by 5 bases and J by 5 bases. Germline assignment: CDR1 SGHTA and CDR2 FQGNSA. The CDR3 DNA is TGTGCCAGCAGCGTCGGGACAGCCAATTATGGCTACACCTTC. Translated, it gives CASSVGTANYGYTF.

The CDR3 nucleotides read TGTGCCAGCAGCGTAGTCGGGGGACTTTCTGGAAACACCATATATTTT. Protein sequence: CASSVVGGLSGNTIYF. The chain recombines TRBV9 with TRBJ1-3; TRBD1 is a possible D gene (5 bases). This CDR3 region has 16 residues. V lost 0 bases and J 1 base, leaving 11 bases between the germline ends. CDR1 and CDR2 from the germline V gene are SGDLS and YYNGEE.

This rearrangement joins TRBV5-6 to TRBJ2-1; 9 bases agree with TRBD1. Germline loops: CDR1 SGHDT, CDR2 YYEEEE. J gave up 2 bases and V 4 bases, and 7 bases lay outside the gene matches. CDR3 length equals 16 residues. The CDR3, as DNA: TGTGCCAGCAGCAGCATACAGGGGGCTACCTACAATGAGCAGTTCTTC. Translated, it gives CASSSIQGATYNEQFF.

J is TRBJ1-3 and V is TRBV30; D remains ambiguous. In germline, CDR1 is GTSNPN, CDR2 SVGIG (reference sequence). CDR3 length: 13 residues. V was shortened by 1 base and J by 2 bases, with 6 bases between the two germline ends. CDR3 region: CAWSAGTGNTIYF. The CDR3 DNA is TGTGCCTGGAGTGCTGGGACTGGAAACACCATATATTTT.

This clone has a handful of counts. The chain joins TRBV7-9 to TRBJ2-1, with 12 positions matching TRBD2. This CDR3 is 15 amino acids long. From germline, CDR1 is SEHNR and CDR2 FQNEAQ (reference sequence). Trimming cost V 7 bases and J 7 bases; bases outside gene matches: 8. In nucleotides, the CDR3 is TGTGCCAGCAAAGTGCTAGCGGGGGGGCTGAATGAGCAGTTCTTC. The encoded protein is CASKVLAGGLNEQFF.

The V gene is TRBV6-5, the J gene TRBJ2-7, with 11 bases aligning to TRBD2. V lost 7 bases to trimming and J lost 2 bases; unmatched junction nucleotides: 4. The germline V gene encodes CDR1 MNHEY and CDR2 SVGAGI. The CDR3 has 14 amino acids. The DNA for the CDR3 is TGTGCCAGCATGTTAGCGGGGGGGGCCTACGAGCAGTACTTC. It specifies CASMLAGGAYEQYF.

The CDR3 coding sequence is TGTGTCAGAAGCGCCCGGGGGGACTCTGGAAACACCATATATTTT. Protein sequence: CVRSARGDSGNTIYF. This chain joins TRBV7-5 and TRBJ1-3. TRBV7-5 corresponds to a pseudogene. The CDR3 extends over 15 amino acids.

The CDR3 nucleotides read TGTGCCATCAGTGGGAGCCAAGAGACCCAGTACTTC. It specifies CAISGSQETQYF. The gene calls are TRBV10-3 and TRBJ2-5; D not certain. There are 12 residues in the CDR3. Trimming took 4 bases from V and 1 from J, leaving 4 bases between them. CDR1 and CDR2 from the germline V gene are ENHRY and SYGVKD.

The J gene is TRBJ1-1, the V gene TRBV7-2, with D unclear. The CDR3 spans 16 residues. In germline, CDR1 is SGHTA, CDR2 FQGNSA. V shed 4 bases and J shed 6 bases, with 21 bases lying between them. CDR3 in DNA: TGTGCCAGCAGCTCGAGTTTCCCTTACAAACCCGCTGAAGCTTTCTTT. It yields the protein CASSSSFPYKPAEAFF.

DNA for the CDR3: TGTGCCAGCAGTTTAGCAGGGGATCAGAACTATGGCTACACCTTC. Its protein product is CASSLAGDQNYGYTF. The chain links TRBV28 to TRBJ1-2, with D perhaps TRBD1 (6 bases). The CDR3 covers 15 residues. V was clipped by 2 bases and J by 2 bases, with 12 bases between them. CDR1 MDHEN and CDR2 SYDVKM come from the germline V gene.

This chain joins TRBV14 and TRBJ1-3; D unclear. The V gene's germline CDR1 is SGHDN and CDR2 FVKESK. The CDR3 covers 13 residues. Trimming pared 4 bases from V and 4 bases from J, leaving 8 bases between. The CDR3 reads CASSPVRGNTIYF. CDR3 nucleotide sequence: TGTGCCAGCAGCCCTGTTAGAGGAAACACCATATATTTT.

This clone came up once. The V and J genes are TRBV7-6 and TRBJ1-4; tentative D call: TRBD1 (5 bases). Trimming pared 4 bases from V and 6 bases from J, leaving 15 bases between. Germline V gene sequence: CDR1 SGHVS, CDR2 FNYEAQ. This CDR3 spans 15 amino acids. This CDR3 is CASSSERDGDEKLFF. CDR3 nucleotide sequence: TGTGCCAGCAGCTCCGAGAGGGACGGCGATGAAAAACTGTTTTTT.

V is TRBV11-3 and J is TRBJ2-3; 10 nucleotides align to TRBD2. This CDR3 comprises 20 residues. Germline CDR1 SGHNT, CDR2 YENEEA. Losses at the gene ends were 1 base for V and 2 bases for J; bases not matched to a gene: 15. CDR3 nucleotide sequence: TGTGCCAGCAGCTTAGTGGAGGCAGCGGGAGGGCCCAAGAACACAGATACGCAGTATTTT. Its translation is CASSLVEAAGGPKNTDTQYF. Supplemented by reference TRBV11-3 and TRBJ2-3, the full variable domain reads EAGVVQSPRYKIIEKKQPVAFWCNPISGHNTLYWYLQNLGQGPELLIRYENEEAVDDSQLPKDRFSAERLKGVDSTLKIQPAELGDSAVYLCASSLVEAAGGPKNTDTQYFGPGTRLTVL.

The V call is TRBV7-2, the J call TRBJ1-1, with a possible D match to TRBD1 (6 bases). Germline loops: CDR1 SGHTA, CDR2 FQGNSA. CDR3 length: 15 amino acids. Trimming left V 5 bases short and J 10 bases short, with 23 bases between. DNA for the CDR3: TGTGCCAGCAGCCCGTCCCGGGACATTGTCCTGGGAGCTTTCTTT. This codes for CASSPSRDIVLGAFF.

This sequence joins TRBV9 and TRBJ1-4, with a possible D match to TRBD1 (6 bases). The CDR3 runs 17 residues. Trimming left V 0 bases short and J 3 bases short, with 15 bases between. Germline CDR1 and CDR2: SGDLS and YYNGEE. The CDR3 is CASSVGGGRTPNEKLFF. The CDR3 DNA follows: TGTGCCAGCAGCGTAGGTGGGGGCCGGACCCCTAATGAAAAACTGTTTTTT.